This TCR beta chain was sequenced in a study of sequential checkpoint blockade in melanoma. Treatment indicated: randomized to nivolumab then ipilimumab (arm A) or the reverse (arm B). With V trimmed by 4 bases and J by 4 bases, 4 bases remained unmatched. The CDR3 has 13 amino acids. CDR1 is SGHTS and CDR2 is YDEGEE in the germline V gene. Method: immunoSEQ multiplex PCR; TCRdb's copy keeps in-frame clones and lacks some. In the table there are 8,900 or so clones, about nine tenths of which are singletons. The source is a human donor with melanoma. Material: CD8+ T cells sorted from blood (inferred from file names), obtained from a patient given nivolumab and ipilimumab in sequence. The rearrangement uses TRBV5-8 and TRBJ1-2; 7 nucleotides align to TRBD1. The CDR3 sequence: CASSLGTVYGYTF. As DNA, the CDR3 is TGTGCCAGCAGCCTAGGGACAGTCTATGGCTACACCTTC. Together with reference TRBV5-8 and TRBJ1-2, the CDR3 gives the full variable domain: EAGVTQSPTHLIKTRGQQATLRCSPISGHTSVYWYQQALGLGLQFLLWYDEGEERNRGNFPPRFSGRQFPNYSSELNVNALELEDSALYLCASSLGTVYGYTFGSGTRLTVV.